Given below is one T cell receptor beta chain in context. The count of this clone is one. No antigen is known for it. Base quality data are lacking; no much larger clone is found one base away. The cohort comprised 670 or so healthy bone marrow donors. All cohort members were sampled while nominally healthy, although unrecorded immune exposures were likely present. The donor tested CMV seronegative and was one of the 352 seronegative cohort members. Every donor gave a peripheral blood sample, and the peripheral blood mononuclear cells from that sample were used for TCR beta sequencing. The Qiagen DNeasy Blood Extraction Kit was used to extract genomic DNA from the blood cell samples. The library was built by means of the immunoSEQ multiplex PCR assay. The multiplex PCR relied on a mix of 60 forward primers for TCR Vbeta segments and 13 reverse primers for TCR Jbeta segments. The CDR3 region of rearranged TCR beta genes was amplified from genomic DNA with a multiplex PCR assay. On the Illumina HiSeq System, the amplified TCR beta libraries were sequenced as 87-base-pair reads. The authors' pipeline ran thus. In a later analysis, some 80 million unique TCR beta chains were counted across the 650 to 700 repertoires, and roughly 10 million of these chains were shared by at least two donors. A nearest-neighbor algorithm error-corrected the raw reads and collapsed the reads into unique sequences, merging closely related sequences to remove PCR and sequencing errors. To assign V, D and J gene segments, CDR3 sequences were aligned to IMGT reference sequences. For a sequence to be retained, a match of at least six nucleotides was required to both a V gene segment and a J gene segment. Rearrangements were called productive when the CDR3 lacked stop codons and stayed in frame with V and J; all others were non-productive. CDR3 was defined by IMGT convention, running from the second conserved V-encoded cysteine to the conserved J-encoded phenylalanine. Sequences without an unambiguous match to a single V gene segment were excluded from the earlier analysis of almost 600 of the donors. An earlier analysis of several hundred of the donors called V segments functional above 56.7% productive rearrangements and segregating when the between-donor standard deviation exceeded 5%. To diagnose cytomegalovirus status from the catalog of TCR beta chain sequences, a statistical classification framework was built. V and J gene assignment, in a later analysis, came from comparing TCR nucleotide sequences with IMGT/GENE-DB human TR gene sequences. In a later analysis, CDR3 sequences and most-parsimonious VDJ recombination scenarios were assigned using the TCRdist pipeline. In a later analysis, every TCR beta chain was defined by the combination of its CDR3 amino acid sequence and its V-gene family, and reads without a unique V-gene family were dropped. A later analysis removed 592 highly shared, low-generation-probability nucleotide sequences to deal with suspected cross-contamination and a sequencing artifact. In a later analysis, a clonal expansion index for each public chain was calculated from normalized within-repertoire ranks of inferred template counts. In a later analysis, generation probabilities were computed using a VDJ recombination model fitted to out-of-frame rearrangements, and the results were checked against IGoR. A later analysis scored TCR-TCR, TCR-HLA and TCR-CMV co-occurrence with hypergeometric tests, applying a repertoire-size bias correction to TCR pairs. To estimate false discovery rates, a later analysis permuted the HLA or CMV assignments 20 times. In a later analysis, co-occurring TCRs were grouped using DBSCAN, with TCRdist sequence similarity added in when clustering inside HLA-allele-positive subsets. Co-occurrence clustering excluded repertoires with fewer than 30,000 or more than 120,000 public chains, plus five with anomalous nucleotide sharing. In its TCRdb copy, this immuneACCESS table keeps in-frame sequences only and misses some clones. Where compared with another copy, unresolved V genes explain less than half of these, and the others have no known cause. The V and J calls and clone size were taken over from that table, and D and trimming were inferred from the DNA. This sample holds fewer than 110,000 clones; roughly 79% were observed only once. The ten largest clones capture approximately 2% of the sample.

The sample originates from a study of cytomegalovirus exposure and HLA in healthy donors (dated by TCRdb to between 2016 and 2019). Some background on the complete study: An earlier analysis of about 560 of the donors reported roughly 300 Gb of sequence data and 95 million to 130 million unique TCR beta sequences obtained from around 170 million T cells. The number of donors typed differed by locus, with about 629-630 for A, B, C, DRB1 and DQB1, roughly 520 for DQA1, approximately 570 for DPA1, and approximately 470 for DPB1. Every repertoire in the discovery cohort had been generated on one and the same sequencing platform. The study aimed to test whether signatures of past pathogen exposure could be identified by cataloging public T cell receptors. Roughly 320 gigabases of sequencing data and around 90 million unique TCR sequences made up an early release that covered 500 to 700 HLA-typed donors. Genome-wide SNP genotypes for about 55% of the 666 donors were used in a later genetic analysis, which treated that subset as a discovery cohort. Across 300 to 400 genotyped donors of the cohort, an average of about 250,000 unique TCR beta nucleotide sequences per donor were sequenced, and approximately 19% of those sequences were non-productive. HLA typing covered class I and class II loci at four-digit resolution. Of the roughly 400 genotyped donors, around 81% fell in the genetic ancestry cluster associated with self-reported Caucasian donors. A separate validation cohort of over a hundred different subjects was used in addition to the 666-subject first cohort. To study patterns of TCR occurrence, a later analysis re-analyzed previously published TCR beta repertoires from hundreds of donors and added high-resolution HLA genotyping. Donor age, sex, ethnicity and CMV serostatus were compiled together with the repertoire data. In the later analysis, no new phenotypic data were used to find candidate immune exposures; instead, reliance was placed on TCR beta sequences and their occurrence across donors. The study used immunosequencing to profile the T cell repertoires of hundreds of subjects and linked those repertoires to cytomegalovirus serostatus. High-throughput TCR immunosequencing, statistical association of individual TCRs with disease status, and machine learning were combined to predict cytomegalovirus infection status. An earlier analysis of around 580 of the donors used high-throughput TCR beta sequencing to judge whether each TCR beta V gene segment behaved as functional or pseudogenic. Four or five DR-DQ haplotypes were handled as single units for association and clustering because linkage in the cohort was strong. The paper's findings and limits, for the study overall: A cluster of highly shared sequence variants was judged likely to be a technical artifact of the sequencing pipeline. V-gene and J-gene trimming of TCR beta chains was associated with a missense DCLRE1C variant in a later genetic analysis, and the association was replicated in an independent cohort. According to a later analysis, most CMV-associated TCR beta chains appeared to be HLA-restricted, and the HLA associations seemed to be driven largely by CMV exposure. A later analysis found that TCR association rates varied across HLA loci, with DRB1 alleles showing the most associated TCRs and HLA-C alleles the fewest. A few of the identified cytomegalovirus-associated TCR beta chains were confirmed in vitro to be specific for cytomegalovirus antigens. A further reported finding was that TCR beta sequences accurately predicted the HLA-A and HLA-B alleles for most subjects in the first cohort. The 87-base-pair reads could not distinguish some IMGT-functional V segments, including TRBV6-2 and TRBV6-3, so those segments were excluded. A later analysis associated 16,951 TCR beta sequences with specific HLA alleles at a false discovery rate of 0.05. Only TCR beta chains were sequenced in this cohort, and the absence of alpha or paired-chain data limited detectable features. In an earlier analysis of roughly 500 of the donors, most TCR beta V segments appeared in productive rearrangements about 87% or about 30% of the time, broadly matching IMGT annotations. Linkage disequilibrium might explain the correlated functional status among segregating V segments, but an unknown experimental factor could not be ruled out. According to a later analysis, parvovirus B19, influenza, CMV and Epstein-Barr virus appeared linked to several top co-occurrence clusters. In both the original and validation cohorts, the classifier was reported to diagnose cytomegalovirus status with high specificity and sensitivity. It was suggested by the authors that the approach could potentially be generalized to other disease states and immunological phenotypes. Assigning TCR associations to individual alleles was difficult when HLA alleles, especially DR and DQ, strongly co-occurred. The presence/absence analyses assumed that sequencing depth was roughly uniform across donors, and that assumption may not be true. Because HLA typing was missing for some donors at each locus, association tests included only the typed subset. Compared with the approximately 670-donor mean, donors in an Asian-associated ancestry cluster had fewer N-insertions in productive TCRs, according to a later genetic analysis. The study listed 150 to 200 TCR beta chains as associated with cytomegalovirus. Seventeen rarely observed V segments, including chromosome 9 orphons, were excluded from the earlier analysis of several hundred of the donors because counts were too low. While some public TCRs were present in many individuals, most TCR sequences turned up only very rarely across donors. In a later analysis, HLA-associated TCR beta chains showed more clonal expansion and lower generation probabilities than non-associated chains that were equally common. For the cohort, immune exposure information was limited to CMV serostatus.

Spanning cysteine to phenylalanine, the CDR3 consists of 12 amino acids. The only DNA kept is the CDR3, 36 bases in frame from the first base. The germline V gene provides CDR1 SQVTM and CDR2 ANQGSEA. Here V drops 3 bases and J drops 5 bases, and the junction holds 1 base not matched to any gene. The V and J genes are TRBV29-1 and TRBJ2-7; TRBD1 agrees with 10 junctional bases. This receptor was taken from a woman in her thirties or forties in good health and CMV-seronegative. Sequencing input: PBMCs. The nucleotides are TGCAGCGTTGAGGGACAGGGGAACGAGCAGTACTTC. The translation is CSVEGQGNEQYF.